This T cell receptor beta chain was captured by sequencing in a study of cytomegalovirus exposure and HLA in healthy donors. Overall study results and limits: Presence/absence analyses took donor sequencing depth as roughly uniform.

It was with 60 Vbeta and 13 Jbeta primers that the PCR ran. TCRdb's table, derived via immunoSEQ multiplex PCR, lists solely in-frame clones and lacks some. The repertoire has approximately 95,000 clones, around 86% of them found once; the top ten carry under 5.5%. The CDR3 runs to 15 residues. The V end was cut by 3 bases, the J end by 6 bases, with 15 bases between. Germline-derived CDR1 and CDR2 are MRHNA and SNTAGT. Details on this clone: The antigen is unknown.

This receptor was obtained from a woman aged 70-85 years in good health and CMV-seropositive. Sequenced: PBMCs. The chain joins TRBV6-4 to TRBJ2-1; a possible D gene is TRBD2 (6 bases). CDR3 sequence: CASSESGKRVNEQFF. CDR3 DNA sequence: TGTGCCAGCAGTGAGTCGGGGAAGCGGGTCAATGAGCAGTTCTTC.